This TCR beta chain was found in a study of cytomegalovirus exposure and HLA in healthy donors. Study-wide background: Ancestry clustering placed 70% to 90% of approximately 420 genotyped donors in the Caucasian-associated cluster.

Germline CDR1 and CDR2: SGHTA and FQGNSA. Trimming shortened V by 3 bases and J by 0 bases, and 9 bases separated the two germline ends. The CDR3 runs 14 residues. This clone has more than one count but fewer than ten. PCR primers comprised 60 Vbeta and 13 Jbeta primers. Sequenced by immunoSEQ multiplex PCR; TCRdb stores in-frame clones only, minus some. The sample gives some 180,000 clones, roughly 70% of which show up once; 1.5% to 2% is in the top ten. The chain employs TRBV7-2 and TRBJ2-7; weak D call: TRBD2 (5 bases). The sequencing sample was made of PBMCs. The sequence derives from a young woman in good health and CMV-seronegative. This chain's CDR3 is CASSFGRDSYEQYF. CDR3 DNA sequence: TGTGCCAGCAGCTTTGGACGGGACTCCTACGAGCAGTACTTC.